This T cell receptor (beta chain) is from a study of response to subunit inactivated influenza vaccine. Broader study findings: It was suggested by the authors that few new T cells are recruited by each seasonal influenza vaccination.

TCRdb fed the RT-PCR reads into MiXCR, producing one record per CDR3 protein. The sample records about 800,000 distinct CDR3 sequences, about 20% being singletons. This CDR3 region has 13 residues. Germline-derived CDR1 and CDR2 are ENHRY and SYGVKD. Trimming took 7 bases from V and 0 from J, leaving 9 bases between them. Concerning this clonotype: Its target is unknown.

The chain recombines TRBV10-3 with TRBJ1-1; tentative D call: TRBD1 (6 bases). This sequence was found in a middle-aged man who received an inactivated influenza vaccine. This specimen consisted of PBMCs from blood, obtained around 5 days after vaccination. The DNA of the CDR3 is TGTGCCATCACAGGGGAGATGAACACTGAAGCTTTCTTT. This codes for CAITGEMNTEAFF.